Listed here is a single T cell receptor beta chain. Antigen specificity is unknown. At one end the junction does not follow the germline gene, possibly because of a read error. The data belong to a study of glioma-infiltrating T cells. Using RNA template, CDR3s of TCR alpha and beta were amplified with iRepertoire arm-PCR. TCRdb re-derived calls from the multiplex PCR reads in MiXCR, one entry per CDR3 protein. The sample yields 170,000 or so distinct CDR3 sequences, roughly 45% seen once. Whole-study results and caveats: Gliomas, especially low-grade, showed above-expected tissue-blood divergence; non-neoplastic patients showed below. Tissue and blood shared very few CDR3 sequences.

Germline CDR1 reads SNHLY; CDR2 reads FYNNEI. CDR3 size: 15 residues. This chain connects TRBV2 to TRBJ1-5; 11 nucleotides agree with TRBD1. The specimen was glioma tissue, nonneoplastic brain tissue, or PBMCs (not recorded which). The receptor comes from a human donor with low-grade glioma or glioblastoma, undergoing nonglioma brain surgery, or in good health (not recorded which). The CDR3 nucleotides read TGTACCAGCAGGTCGGGACAGGGGGACAATCAGCCCCAGCATTTT. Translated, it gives CTSRSGQGDNQPQHF.